Only a few counts were recorded for the clone carrying this T cell receptor (beta chain). Antigen specificity is unknown. It may be a read error: a sequence one base away is much more abundant. V gave up 6 bases and J gave up 0 bases, with 16 bases separating them. CDR3 size: 16 residues. Per the germline V gene, CDR1 is MGHDK and CDR2 is SYGVNS. Sorted naive CD8 T cells, roughly 20,000 to 1,100,000, were sequenced from 10%, 30% or 50% RNA. The sample belongs to a study of molecular identifiers for immune sequencing clone quantification. Study results and caveats: Sizes of clones that are highly expanded could be underestimated (if identical TCR molecules share a barcode). Among 800,000 to 1,000,000 naive cells, as was reported, spiked Jurkat TCR RNA from one cell was detectable. It was shown that clones above 20 RNA copies held over 97% of effector molecules, but under 1% in naive cells.

TCRdb re-called the PCR reads with MiXCR, one entry per CDR3 protein. Of just under 650,000 distinct CDR3 sequences listed, 15% to 20% are singletons. The chain is built from TRBV25-1 and TRBJ2-3; D is possibly TRBD1 or TRBD2 (6 bases each). Sequencing input: naive CD8+ T cells from blood, with Jurkat cell RNA spiked in. Subset reported: FACS-sorted CD8+CD4-CCR7+CD45RA+ naive T cells. The receptor comes from a human donor in good health. Some libraries in this study had Jurkat cell RNA spiked in. Here the CDR3 DNA reads TGTGCCAGCAGGCTCCCGGGGGCAGCTAGCACAGATACGCAGTATTTT. It specifies CASRLPGAASTDTQYF.